The 8 T cell receptor beta chains presented below share a single source sample, sequenced in a study of T cell changes during pregnancy in multiple sclerosis. Some clones are missing from TCRdb's copy, which holds only in-frame ones; the method was immunoSEQ multiplex PCR. The sample lists about 32,000 clones, about 92% occurring once. The sample in question was CD8+ T cells from peripheral blood mononuclear cells, obtained in the first trimester of pregnancy. These receptors were obtained from a female donor with multiple sclerosis, enrolled in a pregnancy study.

This clone was observed once. The chain combines TRBV18 with TRBJ1-4; 12 nucleotides align to TRBD1. The CDR3 length is 18 residues. Germline CDR1 KGHSH, CDR2 LQKENI. J gave up 7 bases and V 1 base, and 10 bases lay outside the gene matches. The CDR3 spells CASSPRPGTGGRGEKLFF. Written as DNA, the CDR3 is TGTGCCAGCTCACCACGCCCCGGGACAGGGGGCCGGGGTGAAAAACTGTTTTTT.

CDR3 amino acids: CASRFPSGELFF. The CDR3 nucleotides are TGTGCCAGCAGGTTCCCCAGCGGGGAGCTGTTTTTT. V is TRBV28 and J is TRBJ2-2; unclear D gene. Germline loops: CDR1 MDHEN, CDR2 SYDVKM. The CDR3 runs 12 residues. V lost 6 bases to trimming and J lost 7 bases, with 9 bases between them.

In its sample, this clone was seen a few times. This sequence joins TRBV7-3 and TRBJ2-1; TRBD2 is a possible D gene (5 bases). The CDR3 length is 13 residues. Between the trimmed V and J ends, which lost 5 bases and 6 bases, there was a span of 11 bases. CDR1 SGHTA and CDR2 FQGTGA come from the germline V gene. The DNA of the CDR3 is TGTGCCAGCAGCCCCGGGAAAGCCAATGAGCAGTTCTTC. Encoded protein: CASSPGKANEQFF.

V and J are TRBV5-4 and TRBJ1-3; 11 bases line up with TRBD1. CDR3 size: 19 residues. J gave up 8 bases and V 6 bases, and 22 bases lay outside the gene matches. The V gene's germline CDR1 is SGHNT and CDR2 YYREEE (reference sequence). The CDR3 DNA reads TGTGCCAGCACCGTGGGGTATTGGGACAGGGGGTTTAGTATGGACACCATATATTTT. It is translated as CASTVGYWDRGFSMDTIYF.

The chain uses TRBV19 and TRBJ2-6; 7 nucleotides align to TRBD1. The CDR3 has 17 amino acids. Germline assignment: CDR1 LNHDA and CDR2 SQIVND (reference sequence). Trimming took 6 bases from V and 2 from J; bases not matched to a gene: 10. CDR3 amino acids: CASSRQGVRTGANVLTF. CDR3 nucleotide sequence: TGTGCCAGTAGCCGACAGGGTGTCAGGACTGGGGCCAACGTCCTGACTTTC.

This sequence joins TRBV6-1 and TRBJ2-2; 8 positions agree with TRBD2. The germline CDR1 and CDR2 sequences are MNHNS and SASEGT. V lost 3 bases and J lost 1; bases outside the gene matches: 4. The CDR3 has 16 amino acids. CDR3 residues: CASSDVREENTGELFF. For the CDR3, the DNA is TGTGCCAGCAGTGATGTGCGGGAGGAGAACACCGGGGAGCTGTTTTTT.

V gene TRBV4-1 combines with J gene TRBJ2-1; D is possibly TRBD1 (6 bases). Trimming cost V 0 bases and J 3 bases, with 12 bases left between them. Germline CDR1 is MGHRA and CDR2 is YSYEKL. The CDR3 covers 16 residues. CDR3 in amino acids: CASSQEQLQGYNEQFF. In nucleotides, the CDR3 is TGCGCCAGCAGCCAAGAACAGTTACAGGGCTACAATGAGCAGTTCTTC.

The chain couples TRBV19 to TRBJ1-5; D uncertain. Deletions cut 5 bases from V and 3 bases from J, with 8 bases between. The germline V gene has CDR1 LNHDA and CDR2 SQIVND (reference sequence). This CDR3 has 13 amino acids. The CDR3 sequence is CASSSTLNQPQHF. The CDR3 region has the DNA TGTGCCAGTAGTTCGACACTCAATCAGCCCCAGCATTTT. Together with reference TRBV19 and TRBJ1-5, the CDR3 gives the full variable domain: DGGITQSPKYLFRKEGQNVTLSCEQNLNHDAMYWYRQDPGQGLRLIYYSQIVNDFQKGDIAEGYSVSREKKESFPLTVTSAQKNPTAFYLCASSSTLNQPQHFGDGTRLSIL.